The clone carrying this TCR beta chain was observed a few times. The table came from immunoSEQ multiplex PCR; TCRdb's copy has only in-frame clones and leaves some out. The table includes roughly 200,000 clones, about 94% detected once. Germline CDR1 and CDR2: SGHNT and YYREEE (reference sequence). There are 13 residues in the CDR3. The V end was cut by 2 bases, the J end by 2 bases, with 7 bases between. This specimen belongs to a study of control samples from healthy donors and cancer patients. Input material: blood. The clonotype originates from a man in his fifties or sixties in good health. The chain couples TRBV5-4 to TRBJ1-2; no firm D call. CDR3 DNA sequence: TGTGCCAGCAGCTTCGCTGGAAACTATGGCTACACCTTC. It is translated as CASSFAGNYGYTF.